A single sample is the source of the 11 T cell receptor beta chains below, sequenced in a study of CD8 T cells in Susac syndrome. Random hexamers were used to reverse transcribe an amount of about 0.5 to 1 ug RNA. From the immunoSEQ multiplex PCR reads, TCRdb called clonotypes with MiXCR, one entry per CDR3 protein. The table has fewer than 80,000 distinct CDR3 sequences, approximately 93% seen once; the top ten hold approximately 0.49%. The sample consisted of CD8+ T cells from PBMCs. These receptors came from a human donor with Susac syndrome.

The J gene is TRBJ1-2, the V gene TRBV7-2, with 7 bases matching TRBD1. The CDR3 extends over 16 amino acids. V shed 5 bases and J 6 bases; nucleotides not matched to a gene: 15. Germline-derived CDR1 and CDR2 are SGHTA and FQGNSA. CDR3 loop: CASSTRPSGGVHGYTF. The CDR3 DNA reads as TGTGCCAGCAGCACACGACCGTCAGGGGGAGTACATGGCTACACCTTC.

The CDR3 region is CASTHYVSAEAFF. The CDR3 DNA is TGTGCCAGTACCCATTACGTCAGCGCTGAAGCTTTCTTT. V usage is TRBV19 and J usage is TRBJ1-1; D remains ambiguous. V was shortened by 7 bases and J by 6 bases, with 15 bases between the two germline ends. The V gene's germline CDR1 is LNHDA and CDR2 SQIVND (reference sequence). The CDR3 totals 13 residues.

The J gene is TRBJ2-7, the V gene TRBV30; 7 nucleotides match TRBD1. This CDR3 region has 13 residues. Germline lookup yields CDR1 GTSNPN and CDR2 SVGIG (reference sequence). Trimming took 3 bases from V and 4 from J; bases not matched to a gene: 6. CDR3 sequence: CAWRGQARYEQYF. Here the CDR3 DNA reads TGTGCCTGGAGAGGACAGGCGAGGTACGAGCAGTACTTC. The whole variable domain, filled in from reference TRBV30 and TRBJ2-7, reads SQTIHQWPATLVQPVGSPLSLECTVEGTSNPNLYWYRQAAGRGLQLLFYSVGIGQISSEVPQNLSASRPQDRQFILSSKKLLLSDSGFYLCAWRGQARYEQYFGPGTRLTVT.

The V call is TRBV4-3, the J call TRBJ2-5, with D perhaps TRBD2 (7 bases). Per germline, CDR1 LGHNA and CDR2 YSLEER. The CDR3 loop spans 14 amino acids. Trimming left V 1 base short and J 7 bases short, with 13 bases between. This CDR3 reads CASSQGRGAVTQYF. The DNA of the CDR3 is TGCGCCAGCAGCCAAGGACGGGGGGCCGTGACCCAGTACTTC.

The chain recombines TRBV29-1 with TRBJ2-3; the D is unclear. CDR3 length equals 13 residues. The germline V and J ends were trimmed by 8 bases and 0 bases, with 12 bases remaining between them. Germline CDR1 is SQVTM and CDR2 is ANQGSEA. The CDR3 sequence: CSPCEGSTDTQYF. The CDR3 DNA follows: TGCAGCCCATGTGAAGGGAGCACAGATACGCAGTATTTT.

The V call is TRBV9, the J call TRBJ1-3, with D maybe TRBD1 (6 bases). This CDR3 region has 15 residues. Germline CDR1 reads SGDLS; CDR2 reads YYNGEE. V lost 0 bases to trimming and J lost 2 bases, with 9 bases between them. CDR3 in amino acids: CASSVVGGPGNTIYF. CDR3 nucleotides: TGTGCCAGCAGCGTAGTCGGGGGCCCTGGAAACACCATATATTTT.

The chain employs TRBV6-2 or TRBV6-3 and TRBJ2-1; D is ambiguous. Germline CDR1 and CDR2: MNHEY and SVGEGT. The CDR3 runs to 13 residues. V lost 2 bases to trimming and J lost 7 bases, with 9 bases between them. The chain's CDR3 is CASSYGVANEQFF. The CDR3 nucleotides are TGTGCCAGCAGTTACGGGGTGGCGAATGAGCAGTTCTTC.

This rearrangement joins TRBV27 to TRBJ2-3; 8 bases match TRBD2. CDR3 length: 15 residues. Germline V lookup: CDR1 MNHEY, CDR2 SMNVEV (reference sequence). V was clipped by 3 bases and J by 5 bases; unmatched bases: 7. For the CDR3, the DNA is TGTGCCAGCAGTTTGAGGCGGGGGGCCGGAGATACGCAGTATTTT. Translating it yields CASSLRRGAGDTQYF.

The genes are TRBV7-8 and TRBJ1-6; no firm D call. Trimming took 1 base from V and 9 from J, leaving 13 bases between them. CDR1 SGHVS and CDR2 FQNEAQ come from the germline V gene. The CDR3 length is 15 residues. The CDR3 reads CASSLGEGDGSPLHF. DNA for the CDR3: TGTGCCAGCAGCTTAGGAGAGGGCGACGGTTCACCCCTCCACTTT.

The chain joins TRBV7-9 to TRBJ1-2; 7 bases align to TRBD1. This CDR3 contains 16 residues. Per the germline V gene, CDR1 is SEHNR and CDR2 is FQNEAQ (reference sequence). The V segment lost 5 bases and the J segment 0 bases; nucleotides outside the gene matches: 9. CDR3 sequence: CASSAVQGTANYGYTF. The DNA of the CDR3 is TGTGCCAGCAGCGCCGTACAGGGGACAGCTAACTATGGCTACACCTTC.

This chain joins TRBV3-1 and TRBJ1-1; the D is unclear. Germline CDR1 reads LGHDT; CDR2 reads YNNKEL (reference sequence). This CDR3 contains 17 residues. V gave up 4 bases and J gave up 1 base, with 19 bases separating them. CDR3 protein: CASSRDRGGGKNTEAFF. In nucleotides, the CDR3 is TGTGCCAGCAGCCGAGATCGGGGAGGCGGGAAGAACACTGAAGCTTTCTTT.